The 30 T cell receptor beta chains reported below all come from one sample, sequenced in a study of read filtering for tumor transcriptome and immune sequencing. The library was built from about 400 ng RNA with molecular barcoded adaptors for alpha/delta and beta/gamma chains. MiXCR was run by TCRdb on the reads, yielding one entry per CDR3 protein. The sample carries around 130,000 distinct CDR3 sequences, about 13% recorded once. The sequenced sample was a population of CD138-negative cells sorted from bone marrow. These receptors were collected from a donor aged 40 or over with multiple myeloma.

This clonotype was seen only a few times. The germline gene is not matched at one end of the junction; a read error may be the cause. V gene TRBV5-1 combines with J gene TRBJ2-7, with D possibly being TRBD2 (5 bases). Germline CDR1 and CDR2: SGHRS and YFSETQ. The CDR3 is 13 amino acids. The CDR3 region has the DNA TGCGCCGGCAGATTTAGCGAAACCTACGAGCAGTACTTC. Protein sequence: CAGRFSETYEQYF.

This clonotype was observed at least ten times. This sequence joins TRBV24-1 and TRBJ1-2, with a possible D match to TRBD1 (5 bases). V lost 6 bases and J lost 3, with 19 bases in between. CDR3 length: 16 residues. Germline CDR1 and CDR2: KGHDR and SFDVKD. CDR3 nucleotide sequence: TGTGCCACCAGTCCCGGGACGGGCCGTAGGGACTATGGCTACACCTTC. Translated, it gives CATSPGTGRRDYGYTF.

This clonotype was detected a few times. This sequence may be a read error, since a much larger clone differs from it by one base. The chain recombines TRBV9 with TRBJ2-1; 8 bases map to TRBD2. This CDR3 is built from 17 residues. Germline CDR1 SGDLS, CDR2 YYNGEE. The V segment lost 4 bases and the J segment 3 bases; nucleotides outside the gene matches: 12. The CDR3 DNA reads TGTGCCAGCAGCCTAAGTGAATCAAGCGGGAGCTACAATGAGCAGTTCTTC. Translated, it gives CASSLSESSGSYNEQFF.

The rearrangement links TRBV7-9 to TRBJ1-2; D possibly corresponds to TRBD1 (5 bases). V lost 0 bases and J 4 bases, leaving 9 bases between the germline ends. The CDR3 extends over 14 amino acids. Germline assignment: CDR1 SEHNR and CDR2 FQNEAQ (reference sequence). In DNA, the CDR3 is TGTGCCAGCAGCTTAGCCGCAGGGCTCTATGGCTACACCTTC. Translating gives CASSLAAGLYGYTF.

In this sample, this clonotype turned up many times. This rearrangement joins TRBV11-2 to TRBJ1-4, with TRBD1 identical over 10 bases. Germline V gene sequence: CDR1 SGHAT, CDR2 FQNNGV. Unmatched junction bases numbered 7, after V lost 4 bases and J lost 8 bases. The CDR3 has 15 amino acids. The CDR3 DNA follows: TGTGCCAGCAGCTCCAGACAGGGGGCGCGGGAAAAACTGTTTTTT. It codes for CASSSRQGAREKLFF.

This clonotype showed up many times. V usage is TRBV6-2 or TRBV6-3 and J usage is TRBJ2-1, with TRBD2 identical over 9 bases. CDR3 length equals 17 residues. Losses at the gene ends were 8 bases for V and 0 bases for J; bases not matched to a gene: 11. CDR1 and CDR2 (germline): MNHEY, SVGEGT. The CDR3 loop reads CASLSRAGGSSYNEQFF. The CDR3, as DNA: TGTGCCAGCCTGTCCCGGGCGGGAGGGAGCTCCTACAATGAGCAGTTCTTC.

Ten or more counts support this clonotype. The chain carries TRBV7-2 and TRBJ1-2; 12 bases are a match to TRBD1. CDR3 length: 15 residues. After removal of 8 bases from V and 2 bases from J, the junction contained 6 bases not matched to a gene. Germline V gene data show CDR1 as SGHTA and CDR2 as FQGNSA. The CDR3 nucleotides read TGTGCCAGCCCCTCCGGGACAGGGGGCAACTATGGCTACACCTTC. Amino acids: CASPSGTGGNYGYTF.

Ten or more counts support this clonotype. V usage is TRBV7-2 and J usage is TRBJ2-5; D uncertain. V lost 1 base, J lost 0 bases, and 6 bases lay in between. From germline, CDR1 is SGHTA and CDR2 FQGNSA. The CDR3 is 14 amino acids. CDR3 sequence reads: CASSLDVYQETQYF. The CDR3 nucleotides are TGTGCCAGCAGCTTAGACGTGTACCAAGAGACCCAGTACTTC. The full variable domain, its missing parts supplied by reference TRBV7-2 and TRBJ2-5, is GAGVSQSPSNKVTEKGKDVELRCDPISGHTALYWYRQSLGQGLEFLIYFQGNSAPDKSGLPSDRFSAERTGGSVSTLTIQRTQQEDSAVYLCASSLDVYQETQYFGPGTRLLVL.

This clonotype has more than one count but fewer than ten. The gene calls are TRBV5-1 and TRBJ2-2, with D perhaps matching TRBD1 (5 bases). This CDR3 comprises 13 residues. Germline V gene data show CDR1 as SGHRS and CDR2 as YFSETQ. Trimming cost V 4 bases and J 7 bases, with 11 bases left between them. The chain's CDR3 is CASSATRGGELFF. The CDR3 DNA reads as TGCGCCAGCAGCGCGACAAGGGGCGGGGAGCTGTTTTTT.

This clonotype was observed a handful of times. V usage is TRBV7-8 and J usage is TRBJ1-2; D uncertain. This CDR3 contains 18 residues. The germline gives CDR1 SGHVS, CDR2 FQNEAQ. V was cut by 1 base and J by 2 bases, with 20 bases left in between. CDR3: CASSLGGRSTWVNYGYTF. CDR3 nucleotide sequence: TGTGCCAGCAGCTTAGGAGGTCGGTCTACCTGGGTCAACTATGGCTACACCTTC.

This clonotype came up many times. CDR3 coding DNA: TGTGCCAGCAGGCTATCGGGGGGACTAGCGGGAGTGATTGAGCAGTTCTTC. It is translated as CASRLSGGLAGVIEQFF. The chain carries TRBV7-8 and TRBJ2-1; 14 bases map to TRBD2. Germline V CDR1 and CDR2: SGHVS, FQNEAQ. J gave up 9 bases and V 6 bases, and 13 bases lay outside the gene matches. This CDR3 is built from 17 residues.

CDR3 bases: TGTGCCAGCAGTGAAACCCCTTGGGCCAAAAACATTCAGTACTTC. Its translation: CASSETPWAKNIQYF. The rearrangement joins TRBV2 to TRBJ2-4, with D unclear. Germline-derived CDR1 and CDR2 are SNHLY and FYNNEI. V lost 2 bases and J 1 base, leaving 9 bases between the germline ends. CDR3 length: 15 amino acids.

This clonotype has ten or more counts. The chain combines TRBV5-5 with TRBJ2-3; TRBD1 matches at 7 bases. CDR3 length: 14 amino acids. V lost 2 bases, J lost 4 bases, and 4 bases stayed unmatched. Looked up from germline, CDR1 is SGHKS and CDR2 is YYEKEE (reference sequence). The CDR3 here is CASSLTGAADTQYF. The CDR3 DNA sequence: TGTGCCAGCAGCTTAACAGGGGCGGCAGATACGCAGTATTTT.

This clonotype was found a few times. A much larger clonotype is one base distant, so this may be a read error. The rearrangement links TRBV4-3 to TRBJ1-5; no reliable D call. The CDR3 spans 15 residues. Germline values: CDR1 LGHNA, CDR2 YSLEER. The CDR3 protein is CASSQDNQRAQPRHF. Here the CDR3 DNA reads TGCGCCAGCAGCCAAGATAACCAGAGGGCCCAGCCCCGGCATTTT.

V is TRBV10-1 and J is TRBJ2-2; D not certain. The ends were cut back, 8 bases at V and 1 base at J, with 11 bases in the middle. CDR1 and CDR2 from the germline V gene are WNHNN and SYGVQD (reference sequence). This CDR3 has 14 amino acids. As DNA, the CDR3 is TGCGCCAGCGCAGCGACCCGGAACACCGGGGAGCTGTTTTTT. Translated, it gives CASAATRNTGELFF.

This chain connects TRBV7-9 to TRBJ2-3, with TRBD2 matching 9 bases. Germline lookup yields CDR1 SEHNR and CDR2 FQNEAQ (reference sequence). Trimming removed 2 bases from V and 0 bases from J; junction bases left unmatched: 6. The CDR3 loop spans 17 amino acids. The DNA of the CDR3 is TGTGCCAGCAGCTTACTGGGGCTAGCGGGGAGCACAGATACGCAGTATTTT. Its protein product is CASSLLGLAGSTDTQYF.

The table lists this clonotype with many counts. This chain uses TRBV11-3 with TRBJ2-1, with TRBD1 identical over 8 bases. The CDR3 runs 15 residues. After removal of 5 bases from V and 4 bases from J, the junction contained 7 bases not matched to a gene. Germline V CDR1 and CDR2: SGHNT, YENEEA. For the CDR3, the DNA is TGTGCCAGCAGCCCACGGACAGGGACGTACAATGAGCAGTTCTTC. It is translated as CASSPRTGTYNEQFF.

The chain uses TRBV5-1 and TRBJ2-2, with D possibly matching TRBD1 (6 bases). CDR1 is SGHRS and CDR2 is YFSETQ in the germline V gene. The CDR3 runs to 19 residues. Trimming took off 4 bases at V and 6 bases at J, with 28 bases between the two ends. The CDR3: CASSMDSKSLPTVPGELFF. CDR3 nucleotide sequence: TGCGCCAGCAGCATGGACAGTAAATCCCTACCTACCGTGCCCGGGGAGCTGTTTTTT.

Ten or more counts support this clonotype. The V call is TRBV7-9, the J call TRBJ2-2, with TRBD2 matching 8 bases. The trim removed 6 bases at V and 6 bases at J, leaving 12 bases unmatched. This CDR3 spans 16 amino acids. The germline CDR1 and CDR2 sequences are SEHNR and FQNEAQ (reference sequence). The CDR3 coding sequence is TGTGCCAGCAGTCCGGCCGGGAGGGCCTTACCCGGGGAGCTGTTTTTT. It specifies CASSPAGRALPGELFF.

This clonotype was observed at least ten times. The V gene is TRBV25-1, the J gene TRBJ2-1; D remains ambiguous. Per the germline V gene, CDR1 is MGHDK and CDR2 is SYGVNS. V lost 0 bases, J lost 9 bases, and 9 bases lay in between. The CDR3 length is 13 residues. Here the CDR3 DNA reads TGTGCCAGCAGTGAATATTTTGCTACTGAGCAGTTCTTC. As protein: CASSEYFATEQFF. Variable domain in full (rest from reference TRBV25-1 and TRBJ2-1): EADIYQTPRYLVIGTGKKITLECSQTMGHDKMYWYQQDPGMELHLIHYSYGVNSTEKGDLSSESTVSRIRTEHFPLTLESARPSHTSQYLCASSEYFATEQFFGPGTRLTVL.

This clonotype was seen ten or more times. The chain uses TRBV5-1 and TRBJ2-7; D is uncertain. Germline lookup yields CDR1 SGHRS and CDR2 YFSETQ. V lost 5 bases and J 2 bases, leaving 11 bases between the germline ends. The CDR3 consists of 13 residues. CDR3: CASSPFMAYEQYF. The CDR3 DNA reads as TGCGCCAGCAGTCCTTTCATGGCCTACGAGCAGTACTTC.

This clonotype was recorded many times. The CDR3 here is CASSLEGGGAGANVLTF. The CDR3 DNA reads TGTGCCAGCAGTTTGGAGGGAGGCGGGGCTGGGGCCAACGTCCTGACTTTC. V gene TRBV27 combines with J gene TRBJ2-6; D is perhaps TRBD2 (6 bases). V gave up 3 bases and J gave up 2 bases, with 14 bases separating them. The CDR3 extends over 17 amino acids. CDR1 and CDR2 (germline): MNHEY, SMNVEV (reference sequence). The variable domain in full, with the rest retrieved from reference TRBV27 and TRBJ2-6, is EAQVTQNPRYLITVTGKKLTVTCSQNMNHEYMSWYRQDPGLGLRQIYYSMNVEVTDKGDVPEGYKVSRKEKRNFPLILESPSPNQTSLYFCASSLEGGGAGANVLTFGAGSRLTVL.

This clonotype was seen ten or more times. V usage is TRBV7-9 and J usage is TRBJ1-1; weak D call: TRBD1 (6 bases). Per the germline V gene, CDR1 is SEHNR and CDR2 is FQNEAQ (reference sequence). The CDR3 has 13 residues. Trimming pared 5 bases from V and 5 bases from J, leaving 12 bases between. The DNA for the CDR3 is TGTGCCAGCAGCCAGGACAGTTTTACTGAAGCTTTCTTT. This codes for CASSQDSFTEAFF.

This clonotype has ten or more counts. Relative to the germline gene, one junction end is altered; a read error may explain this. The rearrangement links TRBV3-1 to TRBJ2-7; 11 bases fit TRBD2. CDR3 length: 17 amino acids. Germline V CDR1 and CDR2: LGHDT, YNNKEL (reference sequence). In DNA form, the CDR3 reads TGTGCCAGCAGCCAAGATCTGGCCGGGACTAGCGGTCTGTTACGGCACTTC. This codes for CASSQDLAGTSGLLRHF.

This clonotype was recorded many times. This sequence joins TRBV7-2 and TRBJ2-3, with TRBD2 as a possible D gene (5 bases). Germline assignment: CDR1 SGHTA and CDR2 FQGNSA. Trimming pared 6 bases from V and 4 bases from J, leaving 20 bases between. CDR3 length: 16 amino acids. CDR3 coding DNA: TGTGCCAGCAGGGCCCCGCGGCCCGGAGGCGCAGATACGCAGTATTTT. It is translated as CASRAPRPGGADTQYF.

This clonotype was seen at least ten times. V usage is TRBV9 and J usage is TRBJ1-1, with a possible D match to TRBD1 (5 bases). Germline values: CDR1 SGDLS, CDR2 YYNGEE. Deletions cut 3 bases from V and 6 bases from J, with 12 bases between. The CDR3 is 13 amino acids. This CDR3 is CASSGDLGAEAFF. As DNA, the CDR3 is TGTGCCAGCAGCGGCGACCTGGGGGCTGAAGCTTTCTTT. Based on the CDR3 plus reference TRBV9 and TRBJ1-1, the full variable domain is DSGVTQTPKHLITATGQRVTLRCSPRSGDLSVYWYQQSLDQGLQFLIQYYNGEERAKGNILERFSAQQFPDLHSELNLSSLELGDSALYFCASSGDLGAEAFFGQGTRLTVV.

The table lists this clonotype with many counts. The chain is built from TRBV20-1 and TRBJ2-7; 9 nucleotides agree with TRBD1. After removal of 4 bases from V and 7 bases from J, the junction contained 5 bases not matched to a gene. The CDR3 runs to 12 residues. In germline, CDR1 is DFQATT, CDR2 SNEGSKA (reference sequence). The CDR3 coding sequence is TGCAGTGCTACCACAGGGGGCCGTGAGCAGTACTTC. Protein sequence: CSATTGGREQYF.

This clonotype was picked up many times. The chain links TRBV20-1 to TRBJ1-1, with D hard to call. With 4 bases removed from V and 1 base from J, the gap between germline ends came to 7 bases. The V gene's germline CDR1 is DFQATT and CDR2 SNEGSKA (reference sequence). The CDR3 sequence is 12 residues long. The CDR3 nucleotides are TGCAGTGCTATGTGGCAGAACACTGAAGCTTTCTTT. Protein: CSAMWQNTEAFF.

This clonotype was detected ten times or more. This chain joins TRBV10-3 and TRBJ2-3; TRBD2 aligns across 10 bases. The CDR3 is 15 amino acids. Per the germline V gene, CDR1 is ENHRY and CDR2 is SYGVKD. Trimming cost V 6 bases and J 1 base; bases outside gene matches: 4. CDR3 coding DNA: TGTGCCATCAGCGGAGGACTAGCGGGCACAGATACGCAGTATTTT. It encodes CAISGGLAGTDTQYF.

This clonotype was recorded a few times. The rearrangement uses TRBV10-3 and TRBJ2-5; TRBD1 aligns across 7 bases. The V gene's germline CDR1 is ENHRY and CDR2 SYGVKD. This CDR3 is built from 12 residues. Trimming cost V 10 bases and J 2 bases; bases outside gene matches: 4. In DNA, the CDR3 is TGTGCCACTCGCAGGGGGCAAGAGACCCAGTACTTC. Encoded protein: CATRRGQETQYF.